The present entry profiles one TCR beta chain with its context. Its matching antigen is unknown. MiXCR, applied by TCRdb to the 5' RACE reads, yields one record per CDR3 protein. The sample has some 340,000 distinct CDR3 sequences; approximately 12% are singletons. Per germline, CDR1 SGHRS and CDR2 YFSETQ. The CDR3 totals 15 residues. Between the trimmed V and J ends, which lost 7 bases and 3 bases, there was a span of 16 bases. This specimen comes from a study of T cells after yellow fever vaccination. Findings and caveats of the study: Weaker, the secondary response peaked sooner, at day 5 versus 15.

The sequence came from a man between 18 and 29 years old who received the YFV17D yellow fever vaccine. The chain is built from TRBV5-1 and TRBJ2-2, with D possibly matching TRBD1 (6 bases). The sample here was CD4+ T cells sorted from PBMCs, taken 45 days after the yellow fever booster vaccination. The CDR3 DNA reads as TGCGCCAGCTGCCGGGACACCTCCTACACCGGGGAGCTGTTTTTT. Residues: CASCRDTSYTGELFF.